The 27 T cell receptor beta chains listed next were all sequenced from one sample in a study of cytomegalovirus exposure and HLA in healthy donors. Primers for the PCR totalled 60 Vbeta and 13 Jbeta. Measured with immunoSEQ multiplex PCR; TCRdb has only the in-frame clones, and not every one. The sample data list under 95,000 clones. The sample taken for sequencing was PBMCs. The origin of the receptors is a man between 18 and 35 years old in good health and CMV-seropositive.

V and J are TRBV28 and TRBJ2-1; 15 bases line up with TRBD2. J lost 7 bases, V lost 6 bases, and 7 bases had no gene match. The CDR3 extends over 16 amino acids. The V gene's germline CDR1 is MDHEN and CDR2 SYDVKM. The CDR3 reads CASSRTSGGAYNEQFF. In DNA, the CDR3 is TGTGCCAGCAGCCGGACTAGCGGGGGGGCTTATAATGAGCAGTTCTTC.

The chain employs TRBV5-6 and TRBJ1-5, with a tentative D call TRBD1 (5 bases). Trimming stripped 3 bases from V and 5 bases from J, with 15 bases between. The CDR3 consists of 15 residues. Germline loops: CDR1 SGHDT, CDR2 YYEEEE. The CDR3 DNA is TGTGCCAGCAGCTCGGGACCGGGAGGGGATCAGCCCCAGCATTTT. Its translation is CASSSGPGGDQPQHF.

The genes are TRBV5-1 and TRBJ1-2; D perhaps matches TRBD1 (6 bases). CDR1 is SGHRS, CDR2 YFSETQ, per germline. Trimming stripped 4 bases from V and 8 bases from J, with 18 bases between. The CDR3 extends over 14 amino acids. CDR3 nucleotides: TGCGCCAGCAGCCCCCCCGGACAGACAGACGGCTACACCTTC. Amino acids: CASSPPGQTDGYTF. The complete variable domain, with remaining parts taken from reference TRBV5-1 and TRBJ1-2, reads KAGVTQTPRYLIKTRGQQVTLSCSPISGHRSVSWYQQTPGQGLQFLFEYFSETQRNKGNFPGRFSGRQFSNSRSEMNVSTLELGDSALYLCASSPPGQTDGYTFGSGTRLTVV.

V is TRBV19 and J is TRBJ1-2, with D possibly matching TRBD1 (5 bases). Trimming removed 5 bases from V and 3 bases from J, with 13 bases in between. The CDR3 is 14 residues long. Germline V CDR1 and CDR2: LNHDA, SQIVND (reference sequence). Written as DNA, the CDR3 is TGTGCCAGTAGTGGCAGGGCGGGGGACTATGGCTACACCTTC. Its protein product is CASSGRAGDYGYTF.

DNA of the CDR3: TGTGCCAGCAGCTCCCGACAGGGTCTCACAGATACGCAGTATTTT. Its translation is CASSSRQGLTDTQYF. This chain connects TRBV5-6 to TRBJ2-3; 7 bases are shared with TRBD1. CDR1 is SGHDT, CDR2 YYEEEE, per germline. The CDR3 is 15 amino acids. With V trimmed by 3 bases and J by 2 bases, 6 bases remained unmatched.

CDR3 nucleotides: TGTGCCAGCAGCGCACGAGAGACAGGGTATAGCAACTATGGCTACACCTTC. Protein sequence: CASSARETGYSNYGYTF. This chain joins TRBV9 and TRBJ1-2; 7 nucleotides agree with TRBD1. This CDR3 has 17 residues. V gave up 3 bases and J gave up 2 bases; unmatched junction bases: 13. Germline V gene data show CDR1 as SGDLS and CDR2 as YYNGEE.

The genes are TRBV7-9 and TRBJ1-3; D may be TRBD1 (5 bases). The germline V gene has CDR1 SEHNR and CDR2 FQNEAQ (reference sequence). V lost 5 bases and J lost 2, with 16 bases in between. The CDR3 runs 16 residues. The CDR3: CASSQTPQGAGNTIYF. CDR3 bases: TGTGCCAGCAGCCAAACCCCCCAAGGGGCTGGAAACACCATATATTTT.

This chain connects TRBV30 to TRBJ1-2; no reliable D call. This CDR3 is 13 amino acids long. Germline-derived CDR1 and CDR2 are GTSNPN and SVGIG (reference sequence). The V end was cut by 1 base, the J end by 8 bases, with 14 bases between. The CDR3 DNA sequence: TGTGCCTGGAGTGCCGGGTCCCGAATCGGCTACACCTTC. It specifies CAWSAGSRIGYTF.

This rearrangement joins TRBV11-1 to TRBJ2-2; 7 bases agree with TRBD2. Unmatched junction bases numbered 7, after V lost 5 bases and J lost 4 bases. The CDR3 loop spans 15 amino acids. Germline assignment: CDR1 SGHAT and CDR2 FQDESV (reference sequence). The DNA of the CDR3 is TGTGCCAGCAGCCGAGACGGGAGGCCCACCGGGGAGCTGTTTTTT. This sequence encodes CASSRDGRPTGELFF.

The chain has TRBV9 and TRBJ1-1, with D hard to call. The CDR3 loop spans 12 amino acids. V was pared by 0 bases and J by 5 bases, with 5 bases between. The V gene's germline CDR1 is SGDLS and CDR2 YYNGEE. The CDR3 sequence is CASSVAGTEAFF. CDR3 nucleotide sequence: TGTGCCAGCAGCGTAGCGGGGACTGAAGCTTTCTTT. Drawing the rest from reference TRBV9 and TRBJ1-1, the complete variable domain is DSGVTQTPKHLITATGQRVTLRCSPRSGDLSVYWYQQSLDQGLQFLIQYYNGEERAKGNILERFSAQQFPDLHSELNLSSLELGDSALYFCASSVAGTEAFFGQGTRLTVV.

The chain employs TRBV5-4 and TRBJ2-2; D possibly corresponds to TRBD2 (5 bases). Trimming cost V 0 bases and J 7 bases, with 10 bases left between them. Germline CDR1 SGHNT, CDR2 YYREEE (reference sequence). The CDR3 runs 14 residues. In nucleotides, the CDR3 is TGTGCCAGCAGCTTGGCCTCCGGGGTCGGGGAGCTGTTTTTT. It specifies CASSLASGVGELFF.

The chain combines TRBV5-4 with TRBJ1-1; D perhaps matches TRBD1 (6 bases). This CDR3 has 14 amino acids. CDR1 is SGHNT and CDR2 is YYREEE in the germline V gene (reference sequence). Trimming shortened V by 2 bases and J by 0 bases, and 8 bases separated the two germline ends. The CDR3 loop reads CASSLQGMNTEAFF. The CDR3 coding sequence is TGTGCCAGCAGCTTACAGGGTATGAACACTGAAGCTTTCTTT.

The V gene is TRBV27, the J gene TRBJ1-4; D gene ambiguous. CDR3 length: 15 amino acids. Trimming took 5 bases from V and 4 from J, leaving 14 bases between them. Germline lookup yields CDR1 MNHEY and CDR2 SMNVEV (reference sequence). DNA of the CDR3: TGTGCCAGCAGTCCCACGGGTTTGGGTAATGAAAAACTGTTTTTT. Protein sequence: CASSPTGLGNEKLFF.

The chain links TRBV28 to TRBJ1-1; D not certain. This CDR3 comprises 16 residues. The V end was cut by 3 bases, the J end by 3 bases, with 17 bases between. Germline values: CDR1 MDHEN, CDR2 SYDVKM. The CDR3 region has the DNA TGTGCCAGCAGTTTCTTGTATGAGTCTAGCGACACTGAAGCTTTCTTT. It is translated as CASSFLYESSDTEAFF.

As regards this clone: The junction shows a germline mismatch at one end, possibly a read error. V usage is TRBV28 and J usage is TRBJ1-2, with D possibly TRBD1 on 6 matching bases. The CDR3 is made up of 15 amino acids. Germline V CDR1 and CDR2: MDHEN, SYDVKM. As DNA, the CDR3 is TGTGCCAGCACTTTAAACAGGGACGGAGCCTATGGCTACACCTTC. It translates to CASTLNRDGAYGYTF.

The CDR3 region is CASFGTTEAFF. The CDR3 coding sequence is TGTGCCAGCTTCGGGACAACTGAAGCTTTCTTT. This sequence joins TRBV6-1 and TRBJ1-1; D is perhaps TRBD1 (6 bases). The V gene's germline CDR1 is MNHNS and CDR2 SASEGT. CDR3 length: 11 amino acids. Deletions cut 8 bases from V and 5 bases from J, with 9 bases between.

The V and J genes are TRBV5-1 and TRBJ1-1, with TRBD1 matching over 8 bases. From germline, CDR1 is SGHRS and CDR2 YFSETQ. The CDR3 length is 14 residues. The ends lost 4 bases at V and 5 bases at J; junction bases unmatched: 7. The CDR3 protein is CASSPGQGGTEAFF. CDR3 in DNA: TGCGCCAGCAGCCCCGGACAGGGAGGAACTGAAGCTTTCTTT.

The chain joins TRBV4-2 to TRBJ2-7; 10 bases are shared with TRBD2. With 1 base clipped from V and 1 base from J, the junction kept 4 bases outside the gene matches. Germline assignment: CDR1 LGHNA and CDR2 YNFKEQ. The CDR3 runs to 16 residues. CDR3 nucleotide sequence: TGTGCCAGCAGCCAAGGAACTAGCGGGGATTCCTACGAGCAGTACTTC. Its translation: CASSQGTSGDSYEQYF.

V and J are TRBV6-5 and TRBJ2-7; 14 positions agree with TRBD2. Germline CDR1 and CDR2: MNHEY and SVGAGI. V was pared by 4 bases and J by 6 bases, with 2 bases of the junction left unmatched. This CDR3 region has 14 residues. The CDR3 DNA follows: TGTGCCAGCAGTTGGGGACTAGCGGGAGTCGAGCAGTACTTC. Amino acids: CASSWGLAGVEQYF.

The chain combines TRBV11-2 with TRBJ2-7; possible D gene TRBD1, 6 bases. The V gene's germline CDR1 is SGHAT and CDR2 FQNNGV. V lost 2 bases and J 2 bases, leaving 13 bases between the germline ends. The CDR3 is 15 residues long. DNA of the CDR3: TGTGCCAGCAGCTTATCCCATCAGGGGACCTACGAGCAGTACTTC. Its translation: CASSLSHQGTYEQYF.

V usage is TRBV4-1 and J usage is TRBJ2-3, with TRBD1 matching over 7 bases. V shed 0 bases and J 0 bases; nucleotides not matched to a gene: 9. The CDR3 covers 18 residues. Germline lookup yields CDR1 MGHRA and CDR2 YSYEKL. The DNA of the CDR3 is TGCGCCAGCAGCCAAGATATCGCAGGGGGAGATAGCACAGATACGCAGTATTTT. This gives the protein CASSQDIAGGDSTDTQYF.

This chain links TRBV7-2 with TRBJ2-7; a possible D gene is TRBD2 (6 bases). CDR1 is SGHTA, CDR2 FQGNSA, per germline. The V end lost 4 bases, the J end lost 4 bases, and 20 bases lay between the germline ends. The CDR3 is made up of 16 amino acids. CDR3 DNA sequence: TGTGCCAGCAGCTCCCTGTTCACGGGGGTCGCTTACGAGCAGTACTTC. It encodes CASSSLFTGVAYEQYF.

V gene TRBV23-1 combines with J gene TRBJ2-5; a possible D gene is TRBD1 (5 bases). TRBV23-1 falls under the ORF class, with uncertain function. The CDR3 loop spans 16 amino acids. The V end was cut by 8 bases, the J end by 2 bases, with 21 bases between. The CDR3 coding sequence is TGCGCCAGCCGGTTATTCTACAGGCGAACACAAGAGACCCAGTACTTC. It codes for CASRLFYRRTQETQYF.

The rearrangement joins TRBV29-1 to TRBJ1-2; possibly TRBD1 for D (5 bases). Germline V gene lookup returns CDR1 SQVTM and CDR2 ANQGSEA. Trimming took 6 bases from V and 3 from J, leaving 14 bases between them. The CDR3 covers 13 residues. CDR3 nucleotide sequence: TGCAGCGTACAGGTGAGTAAGGACTATGGCTACACCTTC. This gives the protein CSVQVSKDYGYTF.

The gene calls are TRBV6-5 and TRBJ1-1; 9 nucleotides align to TRBD1. CDR3 size: 15 residues. The J segment lost 2 bases and the V segment lost 2 bases, leaving 3 bases of the junction unmatched. Germline values: CDR1 MNHEY, CDR2 SVGAGI. CDR3 region: CASSYGDRVNTEAFF. The DNA of the CDR3 is TGTGCCAGCAGTTACGGGGACAGGGTTAACACTGAAGCTTTCTTT.

This rearrangement joins TRBV28 to TRBJ2-3, with 13 positions matching TRBD2. The CDR3 covers 15 residues. In germline, CDR1 is MDHEN, CDR2 SYDVKM. After removal of 6 bases from V and 6 bases from J, the junction contained 6 bases not matched to a gene. CDR3 amino acids: CASRRTSGGDDTQYF. CDR3 DNA sequence: TGTGCCAGCAGACGGACTAGCGGGGGAGACGATACGCAGTATTTT.

V and J are TRBV7-6 and TRBJ1-1; D possibly corresponds to TRBD1 (5 bases). V gave up 1 base and J gave up 4 bases, with 10 bases separating them. Germline CDR1 reads SGHVS; CDR2 reads FNYEAQ. CDR3 length: 14 amino acids. The CDR3 bases are TGTGCCAGCAGCTTAGGGGGCGCTGGCACTGAAGCTTTCTTT. Encoded protein: CASSLGGAGTEAFF.